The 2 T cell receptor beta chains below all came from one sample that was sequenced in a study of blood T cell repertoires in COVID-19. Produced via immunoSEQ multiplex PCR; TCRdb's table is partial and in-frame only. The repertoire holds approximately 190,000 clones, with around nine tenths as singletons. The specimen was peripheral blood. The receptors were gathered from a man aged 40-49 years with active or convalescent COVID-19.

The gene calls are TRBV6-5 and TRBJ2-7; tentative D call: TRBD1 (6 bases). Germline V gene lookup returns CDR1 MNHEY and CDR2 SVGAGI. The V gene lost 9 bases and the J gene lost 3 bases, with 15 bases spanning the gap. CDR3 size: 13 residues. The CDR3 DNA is TGTGCCAGTCGAAGGGGGAGTTTCTACGAGCAGTACTTC. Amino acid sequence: CASRRGSFYEQYF.

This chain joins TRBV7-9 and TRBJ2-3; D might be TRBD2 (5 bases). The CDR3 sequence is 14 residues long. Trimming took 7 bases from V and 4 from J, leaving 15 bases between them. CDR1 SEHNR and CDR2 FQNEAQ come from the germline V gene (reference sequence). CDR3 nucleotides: TGTGCCAGCAACCTCGGGGTAGCTGCAGATACGCAGTATTTT. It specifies CASNLGVAADTQYF. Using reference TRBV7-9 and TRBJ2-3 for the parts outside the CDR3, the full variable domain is DTGVSQNPRHKITKRGQNVTFRCDPISEHNRLYWYRQTLGQGPEFLTYFQNEAQLEKSRLLSDRFSAERPKGSFSTLEIQRTEQGDSAMYLCASNLGVAADTQYFGPGTRLTVL.